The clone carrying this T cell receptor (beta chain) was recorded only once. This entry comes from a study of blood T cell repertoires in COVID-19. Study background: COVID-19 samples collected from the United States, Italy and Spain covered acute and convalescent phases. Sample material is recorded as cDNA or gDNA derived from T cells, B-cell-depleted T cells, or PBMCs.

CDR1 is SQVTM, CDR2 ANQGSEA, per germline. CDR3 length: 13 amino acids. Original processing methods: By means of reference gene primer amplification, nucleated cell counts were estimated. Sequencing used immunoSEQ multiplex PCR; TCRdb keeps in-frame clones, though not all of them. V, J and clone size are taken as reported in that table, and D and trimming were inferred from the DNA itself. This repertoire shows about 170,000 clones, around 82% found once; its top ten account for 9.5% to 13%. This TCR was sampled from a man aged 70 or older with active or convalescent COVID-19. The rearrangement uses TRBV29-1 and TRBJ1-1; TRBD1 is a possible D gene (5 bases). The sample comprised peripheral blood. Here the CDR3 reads CTGGNRQNTEAFF. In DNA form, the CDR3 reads TGCACCGGGGGGAACAGGCAGAACACTGAAGCTTTCTTT.